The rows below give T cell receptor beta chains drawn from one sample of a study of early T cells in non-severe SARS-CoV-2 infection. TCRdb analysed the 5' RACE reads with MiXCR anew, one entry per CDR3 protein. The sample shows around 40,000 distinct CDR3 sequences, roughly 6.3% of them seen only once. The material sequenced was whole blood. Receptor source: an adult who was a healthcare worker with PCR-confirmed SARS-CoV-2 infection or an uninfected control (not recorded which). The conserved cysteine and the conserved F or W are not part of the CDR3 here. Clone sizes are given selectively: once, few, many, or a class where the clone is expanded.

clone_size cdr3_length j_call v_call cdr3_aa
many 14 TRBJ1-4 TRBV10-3 AISDVAGRGNEKLF
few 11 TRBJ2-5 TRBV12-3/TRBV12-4 ASRKGTPETQY
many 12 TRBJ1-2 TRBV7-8 ASSLGRGYYGYT
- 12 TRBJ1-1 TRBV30 AWSAGGWGTEAF
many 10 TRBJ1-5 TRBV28 ASSQQGQPQH
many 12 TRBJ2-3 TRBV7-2 ASSYDAGTDTQY
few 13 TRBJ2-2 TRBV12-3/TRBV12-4 ASSPDRAGTGELF
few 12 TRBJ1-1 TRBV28 ASSLNRVNTEAF
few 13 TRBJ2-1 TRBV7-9 ASSSGTSSRNEQF
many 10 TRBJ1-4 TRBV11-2 ASSLKEEKLF
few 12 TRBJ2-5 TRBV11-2 ASSSSGFQETQY
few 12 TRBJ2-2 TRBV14 ASSQAVYTGELF
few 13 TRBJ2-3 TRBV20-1 SASWFAGLTDTQY
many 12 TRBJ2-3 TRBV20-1 SARQGFGTDTQY
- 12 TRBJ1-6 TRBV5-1 ASSKDREGSPLH
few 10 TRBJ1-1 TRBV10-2 ASSEGQRSAF
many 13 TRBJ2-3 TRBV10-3 AISESMIAGDTQY
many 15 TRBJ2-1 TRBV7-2 ASSSHSPLASGRGAF
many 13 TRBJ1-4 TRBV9 ASSVDGASSEKLF
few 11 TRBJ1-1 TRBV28 ASSLWEHTEAF
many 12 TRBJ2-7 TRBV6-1 ASRMGGPAYEQY
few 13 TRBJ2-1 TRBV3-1 ASSRGLLSPNEQF
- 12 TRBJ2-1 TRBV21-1 ASSRDRGTNEQF
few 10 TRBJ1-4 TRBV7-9 ASSSGGRELF
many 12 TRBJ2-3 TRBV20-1 SGLESGRSDTQY